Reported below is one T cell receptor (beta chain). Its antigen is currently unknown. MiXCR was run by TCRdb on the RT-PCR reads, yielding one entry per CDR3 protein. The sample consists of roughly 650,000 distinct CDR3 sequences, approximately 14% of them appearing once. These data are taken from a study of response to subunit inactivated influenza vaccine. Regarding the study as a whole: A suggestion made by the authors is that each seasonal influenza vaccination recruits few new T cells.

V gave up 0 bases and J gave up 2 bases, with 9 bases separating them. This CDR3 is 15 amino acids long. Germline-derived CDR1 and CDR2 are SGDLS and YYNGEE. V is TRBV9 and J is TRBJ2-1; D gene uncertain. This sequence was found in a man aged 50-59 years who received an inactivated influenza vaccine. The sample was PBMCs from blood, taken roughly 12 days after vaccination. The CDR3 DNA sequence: TGTGCCAGCAGCGTAGAGGCATGGACCTACAATGAGCAGTTCTTC. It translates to CASSVEAWTYNEQFF. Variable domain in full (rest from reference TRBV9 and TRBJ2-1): DSGVTQTPKHLITATGQRVTLRCSPRSGDLSVYWYQQSLDQGLQFLIQYYNGEERAKGNILERFSAQQFPDLHSELNLSSLELGDSALYFCASSVEAWTYNEQFFGPGTRLTVL.